Shown below are 9 T cell receptor beta chains from a single sample sequenced in a study of T cell repertoires in cytomegalovirus infection. In TCRdb, the reads were re-called with MiXCR into one record per CDR3 protein. The data show about 310,000 distinct CDR3 sequences, 20% to 30% seen once. No cognate antigen is known for these TCRs. The sequencing here drew on cultured PBMCs, taken from culture after CMV antigen stimulation. Receptor source: a human donor in good health (CMV status not recorded). Some clones in this sample may be carry-over from other donors' samples.

This clonotype was recorded at least ten times. For the CDR3, the DNA is TGTGCCAGTAGTATAGGAGGGGTGAGACAGGCGAGAGAGACCCAGTACTTC. It encodes CASSIGGVRQARETQYF. The chain carries TRBV19 and TRBJ2-5, with D possibly matching TRBD1 (6 bases). Looked up from germline, CDR1 is LNHDA and CDR2 is SQIVND (reference sequence). Trimming took 1 base from V and 4 from J, leaving 19 bases between them. There are 17 residues in the CDR3.

The J gene is TRBJ2-5, the V gene TRBV5-6; 7 nucleotides match TRBD2. Germline loops: CDR1 SGHDT, CDR2 YYEEEE. V shed 1 base and J 2 bases; nucleotides not matched to a gene: 8. The length of the CDR3 is 16 residues. The CDR3 DNA reads TGTGCCAGCAGCTTGATCGGGGGGAGCGGACAAGAGACCCAGTACTTC. Encoded protein: CASSLIGGSGQETQYF.

The genes are TRBV7-9 and TRBJ2-5; D remains unclear. Germline CDR1 and CDR2: SEHNR and FQNEAQ (reference sequence). Trimming pared 5 bases from V and 3 bases from J, leaving 10 bases between. This CDR3 contains 13 residues. Here the CDR3 DNA reads TGTGCCAGCAGCACCCAAGCCGAAGAGACCCAGTACTTC. It codes for CASSTQAEETQYF.

A word on this clonotype: A much larger clone differs from this one at a single base, so this may be a read error. This rearrangement joins TRBV28 to TRBJ1-5; 7 bases map to TRBD1. Germline CDR1 MDHEN, CDR2 SYDVKM. This CDR3 has 16 amino acids. The V and J ends lost 7 bases and 3 bases, in that order; junction bases with no gene match: 12. CDR3 DNA sequence: TGTGCCAGCAACCCGACAGGGAACATTCCCAATCAGCCCCAGCATTTT. Residues: CASNPTGNIPNQPQHF. Looking up the rest from reference TRBV28 and TRBJ1-5 gives the full variable domain: DVKVTQSSRYLVKRTGEKVFLECVQDMDHENMFWYRQDPGLGLRLIYFSYDVKMKEKGDIPEGYSVSREKKERFSLILESASTNQTSMYLCASNPTGNIPNQPQHFGDGTRLSIL.

This clonotype has more than one count but fewer than ten. This rearrangement joins TRBV6-5 to TRBJ2-7, with D perhaps TRBD2 (5 bases). The CDR3 is 15 residues long. The germline CDR1 and CDR2 sequences are MNHEY and SVGAGI. The V end was cut by 5 bases, the J end by 6 bases, with 20 bases between. CDR3 DNA sequence: TGTGCCAGCAGTCCCCAAACCCTCCTGGAGGTCGAGCAGTACTTC. Translated: CASSPQTLLEVEQYF.

The rearrangement links TRBV9 to TRBJ2-7; a possible D gene is TRBD2 (6 bases). CDR3 length equals 16 residues. The V gene's germline CDR1 is SGDLS and CDR2 YYNGEE. The germline V and J ends were trimmed by 1 base and 2 bases, with 16 bases remaining between them. For the CDR3, the DNA is TGTGCCAGCAGCGTAAATTCCGGGACGGGGGCCTACGAGCAGTACTTC. Residues: CASSVNSGTGAYEQYF.

This clonotype was seen many times. The CDR3 DNA is TGTGCCAGCAGCCCCCGGGGGGGCAATCAGCCCCAGCATTTT. Protein sequence: CASSPRGGNQPQHF. This chain connects TRBV7-2 to TRBJ1-5; a possible D gene is TRBD1 (5 bases). Between the trimmed V and J ends, which lost 5 bases and 2 bases, there was a span of 10 bases. The CDR3 is 14 amino acids. The V gene's germline CDR1 is SGHTA and CDR2 FQGNSA.

The chain links TRBV9 to TRBJ2-3; D gene ambiguous. Trimming cost V 6 bases and J 3 bases, with 11 bases left between them. CDR3 length equals 13 residues. Germline assignment: CDR1 SGDLS and CDR2 YYNGEE. CDR3 loop: CASTPYPTDTQYF. CDR3 nucleotide sequence: TGTGCCAGCACCCCCTACCCTACAGATACGCAGTATTTT.

The sample holds many counts of this clonotype. The chain employs TRBV6-2 or TRBV6-3 and TRBJ2-2; D unresolved. Per the germline V gene, CDR1 is MNHEY and CDR2 is SVGEGT. The V gene lost 2 bases and the J gene lost 5 bases, with 9 bases spanning the gap. This CDR3 has 14 residues. This CDR3 is CASSYGVRTGELFF. For the CDR3, the DNA is TGTGCCAGCAGTTACGGGGTTCGAACCGGGGAGCTGTTTTTT.